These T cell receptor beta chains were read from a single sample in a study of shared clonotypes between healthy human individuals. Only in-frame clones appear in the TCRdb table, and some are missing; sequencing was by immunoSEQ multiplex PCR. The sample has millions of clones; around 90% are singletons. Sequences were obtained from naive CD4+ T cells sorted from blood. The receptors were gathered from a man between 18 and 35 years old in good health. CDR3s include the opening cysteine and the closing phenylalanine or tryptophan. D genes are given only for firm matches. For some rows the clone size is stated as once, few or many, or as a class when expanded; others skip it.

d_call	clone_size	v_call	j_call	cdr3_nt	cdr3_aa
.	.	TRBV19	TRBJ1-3	TGTGCCAGCTTTAATCCAGAACCTGGAAACACCATATATTTT	CASFNPEPGNTIYF
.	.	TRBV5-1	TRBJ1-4	TGCGCCAGCAGCTTGGGGGGTACGGGCGCAACTAATGAAAAACTGTTTTTT	CASSLGGTGATNEKLFF
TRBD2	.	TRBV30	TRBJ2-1	TGTGCCTGGAGTGTACGGCGCGGGAGCGAGCAGTTCTTC	CAWSVRRGSEQFF
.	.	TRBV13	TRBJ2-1	TGTGCCAGCAGCCCCTGGCAGCCCGATTACAATGAGCAGTTCTTC	CASSPWQPDYNEQFF
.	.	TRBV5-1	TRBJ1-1	TGCGCCAGCAGCTTGGGTCTAGCGGGCACTGAAGCTTTCTTT	CASSLGLAGTEAFF
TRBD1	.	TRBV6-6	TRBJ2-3	TGTGCCAGCAGTTATCATAGGACAGGGGGCACAGATACGCAGTATTTT	CASSYHRTGGTDTQYF
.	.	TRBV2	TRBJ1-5	TGTGCCAGCAGTAAATGGACAGAAAATCAGCCCCAGCATTTT	CASSKWTENQPQHF
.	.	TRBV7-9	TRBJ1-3	TGTGCCAGCAGCTTAGCCGGGACGGGAGGAAACACCATATATTTT	CASSLAGTGGNTIYF
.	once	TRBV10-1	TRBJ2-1	TGCGCCAGCAGTGAGTCGGGGAGGACAGTGGGGGACAATGAGCAGTTCTTC	CASSESGRTVGDNEQFF
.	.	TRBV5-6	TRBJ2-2	TGTGCCAGCAGCTTTGGGGATTCGAACACCGGGGAGCTGTTTTTT	CASSFGDSNTGELFF
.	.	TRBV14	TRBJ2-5	TGTGCCAGCAGCCTACTGACAGTAAAAGAGACCCAGTACTTC	CASSLLTVKETQYF
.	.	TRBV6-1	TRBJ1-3	TGTGCCATCAACCAGGGGCTCCACTCTGGAAACACCATATATTTT	CAINQGLHSGNTIYF
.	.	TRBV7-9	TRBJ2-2	TGTGCCAGCAGTCCGGTCTCCGCGAACACCGGGGAGCTGTTTTTT	CASSPVSANTGELFF
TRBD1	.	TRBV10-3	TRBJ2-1	TGTGCCATCAGTGGGACAGGGGTGGACAATGAGCAGTTCTTC	CAISGTGVDNEQFF
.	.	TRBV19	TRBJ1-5	TGTGCCAGTAGTTACGGCCAGGTGGGGAATCAGCCCCAGCATTTT	CASSYGQVGNQPQHF
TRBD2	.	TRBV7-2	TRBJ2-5	TGTGCCAGCAGCTTAGGGGTCGTGACTAGCGGCTCGCCCCAGTACTTC	CASSLGVVTSGSPQYF
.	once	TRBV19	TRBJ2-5	TGTGCCAGTAGCCGATCCCCAGTTTATCGGACACAAGAGACCCAGTACTTC	CASSRSPVYRTQETQYF
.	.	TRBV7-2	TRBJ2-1	TGTGCCAGCAGCTCACTAGTGGGAGATGAGCAGTTCTTC	CASSSLVGDEQFF
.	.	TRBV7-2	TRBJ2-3	TGTGCCAGCAGCTTTGGGGGGAGAGGAAGCTGGGGCACAGATACGCAGTATTTT	CASSFGGRGSWGTDTQYF
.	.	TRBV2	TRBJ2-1	TGTGCCAGCAGAAATGGGGGGGCCTTACATGAGCAGTTCTTC	CASRNGGALHEQFF
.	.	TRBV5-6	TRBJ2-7	TGTGCCAGCAGCCGCAGGCCCAACTACGAGCAGTACTTC	CASSRRPNYEQYF
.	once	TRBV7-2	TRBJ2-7	TGTGCCAGCAGCAACCTTGGGGAGCAGTACTTC	CASSNLGEQYF
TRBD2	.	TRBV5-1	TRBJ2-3	TGCGCCAGCAGCGCGGGACTAGCGGGAGCTGGCACAGATACGCAGTATTTT	CASSAGLAGAGTDTQYF
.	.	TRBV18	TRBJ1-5	TGTGCCAGCTCACTTCTCGCCGGGCAGGCTTATAGCAATCAGCCCCAGCATTTT	CASSLLAGQAYSNQPQHF
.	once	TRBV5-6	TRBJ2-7	TGTGCCAGCAGCTTGAATCCGGGAGCCCTCTCCTACGAGCAGTACTTC	CASSLNPGALSYEQYF
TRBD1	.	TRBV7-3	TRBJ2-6	TGTGCCAGCAGCGGGCCACGGACAGGGAACTCTGGGGCCAACGTCCTGACTTTC	CASSGPRTGNSGANVLTF
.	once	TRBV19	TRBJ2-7	TGTGCCAGTAGCAAGAGTGGACCGGCCTACGAGCAGTACTTC	CASSKSGPAYEQYF
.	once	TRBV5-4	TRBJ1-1	TGTGCCAGCAGCTTTTGGGGGGCATTCCAGAACACTGAAGCTTTCTTT	CASSFWGAFQNTEAFF
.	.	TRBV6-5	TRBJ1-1	TGTGCCAGCAGCCCCTTGAACTCTGAAGCTTTCTTT	CASSPLNSEAFF
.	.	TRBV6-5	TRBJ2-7	TGTGCCAGCAGTTACTTGGTTTCCCCTTACGAGCAGTACTTC	CASSYLVSPYEQYF
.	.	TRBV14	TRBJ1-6	TGTGCCAGCAGCTTGAGGGGTCCTGGGGGAAGTTCACCCCTCCACTTT	CASSLRGPGGSSPLHF
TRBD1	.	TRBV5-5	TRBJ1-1	TGTGCCAGCAGCCCAGGACCCGGGACAGGGAACACTGAAGCTTTCTTT	CASSPGPGTGNTEAFF
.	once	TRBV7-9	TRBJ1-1	TGTGCCAGCAGCTCGACCAGGTCCAGGGTGGGGACTGAAGCTTTCTTT	CASSSTRSRVGTEAFF
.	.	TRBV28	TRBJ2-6	TGTGCCAGCAGCACGGAGGGGGCGGGGGCCAACGTCCTGACTTTC	CASSTEGAGANVLTF
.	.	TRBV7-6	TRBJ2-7	TGTGCCAGCAGCCTAAATAGGGGTGGCGAGCAGTACTTC	CASSLNRGGEQYF
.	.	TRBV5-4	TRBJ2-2	TGTGCCAGCAGCTTAGGGTCCGGGCCTTTCACCGGGGAGCTGTTTTTT	CASSLGSGPFTGELFF
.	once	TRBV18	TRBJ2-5	TGTGCCAGCTCACCTAGACAGGAGACCCAGTACTTC	CASSPRQETQYF
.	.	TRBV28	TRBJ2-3	TGTGCCAGCAGTTTATCGGCCACAGATACGCAGTATTTT	CASSLSATDTQYF
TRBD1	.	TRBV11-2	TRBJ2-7	TGTGCCAGCAGCTTTGTAACAGGGGGCATCTACGAGCAGTACTTC	CASSFVTGGIYEQYF
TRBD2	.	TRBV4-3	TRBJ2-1	TGCGCCAGCAGCCAGTCTAGCGGGACCTACAATGAGCAGTTCTTC	CASSQSSGTYNEQFF